A single sample gave rise to the 16 T cell receptor beta chains below, sequenced in a study of CD8 T cells in ankylosing spondylitis. Study-wide points: Apparently characteristic of ankylosing spondylitis blood was a TCR beta motif (about eight highly homologous variants).

TCRdb processed the 5' RACE reads anew with MiXCR; each CDR3 protein has one entry. This sample has some 85,000 distinct CDR3 sequences, with around 8.5% found just once. For these receptors, no antigen is known. The sequenced sample consisted of blood, either unsorted or a sorted T cell fraction (not recorded which). The origin of the receptors is a male donor with ankylosing spondylitis.

The gene calls are TRBV12-3 or TRBV12-4 and TRBJ2-7; D perhaps matches TRBD1 (5 bases). The CDR3 contains 13 residues. Trimming cost V 3 bases and J 7 bases, with 13 bases left between them. In DNA form, the CDR3 reads TGTGCCAGCAGTTTTAGGGGTATAGAAGAGCAGTACGTC. Translated: CASSFRGIEEQYV.

As DNA, the CDR3 is TGTGCCAGCAGCCAAGATCAAGGACTAGCGGGAGACGAGCAGTACTTC. Translated, it gives CASSQDQGLAGDEQYF. The chain has TRBV3-1 and TRBJ2-7, with TRBD2 matching over 13 bases. V was pared by 0 bases and J by 5 bases, with 4 bases of the junction left unmatched. CDR3 length equals 16 residues. Germline V gene sequence: CDR1 LGHDT, CDR2 YNNKEL (reference sequence).

J is TRBJ2-1 and V is TRBV20-1; no definite D call. Germline V gene lookup returns CDR1 DFQATT and CDR2 SNEGSKA (reference sequence). V lost 3 bases, J lost 1 base, and 10 bases lay in between. The CDR3 is made up of 14 amino acids. For the CDR3, the DNA is TGCAGTGCTAGGAGCCTTAAATCCTACAATGAGCAGTTCTTC. This sequence encodes CSARSLKSYNEQFF.

This clonotype was seen only a few times. The chain recombines TRBV6-1 with TRBJ2-2; the match to TRBD2 covers 10 bases. Germline loops: CDR1 MNHNS, CDR2 SASEGT. The CDR3 is 16 residues long. After removal of 3 bases from V and 2 bases from J, the junction contained 3 bases not matched to a gene. The CDR3 DNA is TGTGCCAGCAGTGATATAGCGGGAGGCAACACCGGGGAGCTGTTTTTT. Translating it yields CASSDIAGGNTGELFF.

This clonotype was counted at least ten times. The chain employs TRBV12-3 or TRBV12-4 and TRBJ2-2, with 10 bases that match TRBD2. This CDR3 has 15 residues. The junction had 4 bases not matched to a gene; V was cut back by 4 bases and J by 5 bases. CDR3 bases: TGTGCCAGCAGTTCAGCGGGAGGGCCTACCGGGGAGCTGTTTTTT. This codes for CASSSAGGPTGELFF.

The chain recombines TRBV2 with TRBJ1-3, with D possibly matching TRBD1 (6 bases). CDR1 is SNHLY and CDR2 is FYNNEI in the germline V gene. The length of the CDR3 is 20 residues. Trimming removed 0 bases at V and 3 bases at J, with 24 bases between. CDR3 protein: CASSEALLAGPGAFGNTIYF. The CDR3 DNA is TGTGCCAGCAGTGAAGCGCTTCTAGCGGGACCGGGGGCATTTGGAAACACCATATATTTT.

This clonotype appeared a few times. The chain joins TRBV7-9 to TRBJ1-1, with TRBD1 as a possible D gene (6 bases). Trimming pared 0 bases from V and 5 bases from J, leaving 13 bases between. The CDR3 has 15 residues. CDR1 and CDR2 from the germline V gene are SEHNR and FQNEAQ (reference sequence). The CDR3 is CASSLARTGRTEAFF. In DNA, the CDR3 is TGTGCCAGCAGCTTAGCGCGCACAGGGAGGACTGAAGCTTTCTTT.

This clonotype was counted many times. V usage is TRBV11-2 and J usage is TRBJ2-1, with 10 bases matching TRBD2. V was clipped by 3 bases and J by 6 bases; unmatched bases: 2. The V gene's germline CDR1 is SGHAT and CDR2 FQNNGV. This CDR3 is 14 amino acids long. CDR3 sequence reads: CASSLLAGANEQFF. DNA for the CDR3: TGTGCCAGCAGCTTGCTAGCGGGAGCCAATGAGCAGTTCTTC.

This clonotype was observed at least ten times. This sequence joins TRBV7-9 and TRBJ2-7, with D tentatively TRBD2 (5 bases). With 5 bases removed from V and 7 bases from J, the gap between germline ends came to 12 bases. Germline V gene sequence: CDR1 SEHNR, CDR2 FQNEAQ (reference sequence). This CDR3 is 12 amino acids long. The CDR3 sequence is CASSPGRLEQYF. The CDR3 region has the DNA TGTGCCAGCAGCCCCGGACGACTAGAGCAGTACTTC.

At least ten counts were recorded for this clonotype. The chain recombines TRBV27 with TRBJ1-2; D perhaps matches TRBD1 (5 bases). The V gene lost 7 bases and the J gene lost 7 bases, with 16 bases spanning the gap. Germline V gives CDR1 MNHEY, CDR2 SMNVEV (reference sequence). The CDR3 contains 13 residues. The CDR3 loop is CASKQDGGGGYTF. The CDR3 bases are TGTGCCAGCAAACAGGACGGGGGGGGTGGCTACACCTTC.

The rearrangement joins TRBV19 to TRBJ2-1; D unresolved. V was cut by 6 bases and J by 0 bases, with 9 bases left in between. The germline V gene has CDR1 LNHDA and CDR2 SQIVND (reference sequence). The CDR3 contains 14 residues. CDR3 DNA sequence: TGTGCCAGTAGGGCCGAGAGCTCCTACAATGAGCAGTTCTTC. It yields the protein CASRAESSYNEQFF.

This clonotype was picked up many times. V gene TRBV24-1 combines with J gene TRBJ2-6, with D possibly matching TRBD2 (6 bases). This CDR3 is 17 amino acids long. The V end was cut by 0 bases, the J end by 1 base, with 9 bases between. Looked up from germline, CDR1 is KGHDR and CDR2 is SFDVKD. CDR3 bases: TGTGCCACCAGTGATTTGAGGCGGGGATCTGGGGCCAACGTCCTGACTTTC. Translation: CATSDLRRGSGANVLTF.

The chain combines TRBV5-1 with TRBJ1-2; D remains ambiguous. Germline assignment: CDR1 SGHRS and CDR2 YFSETQ. The length of the CDR3 is 15 residues. V lost 0 bases to trimming and J lost 0 bases, with 9 bases between them. The CDR3 reads CASSLDGGTNYGYTF. CDR3 bases: TGCGCCAGCAGCTTGGACGGTGGGACTAACTATGGCTACACCTTC.

This clonotype was seen many times. V usage is TRBV12-3 or TRBV12-4 and J usage is TRBJ2-1; 11 bases match TRBD2. This CDR3 is built from 14 residues. Trimming removed 7 bases from V and 7 bases from J; junction bases left unmatched: 6. The CDR3 loop is CASKTSGSLNEQFF. The CDR3 coding sequence is TGTGCCAGCAAAACTAGCGGGAGTTTGAATGAGCAGTTCTTC.

This clonotype has a count of ten or more. V and J are TRBV7-9 and TRBJ2-7, with 7 bases lining up with TRBD2. This CDR3 has 13 residues. V was clipped by 5 bases and J by 7 bases; unmatched bases: 8. CDR1 is SEHNR and CDR2 is FQNEAQ in the germline V gene (reference sequence). This CDR3 reads CASSPTLAREQYV. The CDR3, as DNA: TGTGCCAGCAGCCCCACACTAGCGCGGGAGCAGTACGTC.

For this clonotype: Given a much more abundant clone one base away, this may be a read error. The V call is TRBV7-6, the J call TRBJ2-1; the match to TRBD2 covers 10 bases. Per germline, CDR1 SGHVS and CDR2 FNYEAQ. The CDR3 loop spans 15 amino acids. V trimming: 6 bases; J trimming: 3 bases; junction bases outside the gene matches: 5. CDR3 sequence (DNA): TGTGCCAGCAGACCAACTAGCGGGAACTACAATGAGCAGTTCTTC. Translating it yields CASRPTSGNYNEQFF.